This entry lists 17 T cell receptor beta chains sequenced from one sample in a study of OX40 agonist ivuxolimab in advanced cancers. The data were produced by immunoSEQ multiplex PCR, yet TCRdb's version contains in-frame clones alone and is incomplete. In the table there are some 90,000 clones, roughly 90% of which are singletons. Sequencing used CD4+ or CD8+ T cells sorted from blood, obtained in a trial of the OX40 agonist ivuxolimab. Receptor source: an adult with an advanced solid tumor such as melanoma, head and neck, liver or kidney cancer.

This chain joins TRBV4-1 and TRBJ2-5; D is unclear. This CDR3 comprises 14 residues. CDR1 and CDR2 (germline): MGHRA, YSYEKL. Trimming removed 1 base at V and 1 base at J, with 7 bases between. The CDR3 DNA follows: TGCGCCAGCAGCCAAGCAACTATCCAAGAGACCCAGTACTTC. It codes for CASSQATIQETQYF.

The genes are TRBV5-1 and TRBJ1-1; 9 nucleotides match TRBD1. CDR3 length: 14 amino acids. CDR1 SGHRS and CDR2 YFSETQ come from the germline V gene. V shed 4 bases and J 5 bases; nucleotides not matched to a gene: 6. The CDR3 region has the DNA TGCGCCAGCAGCCCGGGACAGGGAGGGACTGAAGCTTTCTTT. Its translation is CASSPGQGGTEAFF.

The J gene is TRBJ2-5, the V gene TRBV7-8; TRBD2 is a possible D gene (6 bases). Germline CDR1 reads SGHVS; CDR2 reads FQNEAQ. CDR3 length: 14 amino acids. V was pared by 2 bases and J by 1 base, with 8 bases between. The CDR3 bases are TGTGCCAGCAGCTTAAGACTAGTCCAAGAGACCCAGTACTTC. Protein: CASSLRLVQETQYF.

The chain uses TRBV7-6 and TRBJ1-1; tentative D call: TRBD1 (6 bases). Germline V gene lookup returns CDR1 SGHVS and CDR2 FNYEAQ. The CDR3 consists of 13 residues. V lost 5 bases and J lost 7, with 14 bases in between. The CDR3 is CASSRGANREAFF. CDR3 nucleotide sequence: TGTGCCAGCAGCCGGGGGGCCAACCGTGAAGCTTTCTTT.

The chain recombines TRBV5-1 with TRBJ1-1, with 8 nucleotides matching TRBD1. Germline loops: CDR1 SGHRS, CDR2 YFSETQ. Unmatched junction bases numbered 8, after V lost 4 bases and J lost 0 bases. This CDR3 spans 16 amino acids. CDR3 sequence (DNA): TGCGCCAGCAGCCTGACGACAGGGGACATGAACACTGAAGCTTTCTTT. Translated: CASSLTTGDMNTEAFF.

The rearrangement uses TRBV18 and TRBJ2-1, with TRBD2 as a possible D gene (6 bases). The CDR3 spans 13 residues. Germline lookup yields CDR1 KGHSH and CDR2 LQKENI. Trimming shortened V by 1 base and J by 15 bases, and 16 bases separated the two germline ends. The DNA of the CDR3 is TGTGCCAGCTCACCACTAGCGGAGTGGTGGCGGTTCTTC. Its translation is CASSPLAEWWRFF.

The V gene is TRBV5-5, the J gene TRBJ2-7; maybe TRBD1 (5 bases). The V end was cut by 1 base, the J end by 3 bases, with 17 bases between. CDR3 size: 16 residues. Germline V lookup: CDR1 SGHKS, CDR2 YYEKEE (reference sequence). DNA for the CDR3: TGTGCCAGCAGCTTGAGGTCAGGGTTAGATCGCTACGAGCAGTACTTC. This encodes CASSLRSGLDRYEQYF. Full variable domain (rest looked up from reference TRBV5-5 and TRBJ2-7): DAGVTQSPTHLIKTRGQQVTLRCSPISGHKSVSWYQQVLGQGPQFIFQYYEKEERGRGNFPDRFSARQFPNYSSELNVNALLLGDSALYLCASSLRSGLDRYEQYFGPGTRLTVT.

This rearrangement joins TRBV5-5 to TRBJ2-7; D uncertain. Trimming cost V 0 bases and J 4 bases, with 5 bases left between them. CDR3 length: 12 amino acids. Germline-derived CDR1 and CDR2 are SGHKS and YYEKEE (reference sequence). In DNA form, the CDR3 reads TGTGCCAGCAGCTTGGGTGGGTACGAGCAGTACTTC. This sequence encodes CASSLGGYEQYF.

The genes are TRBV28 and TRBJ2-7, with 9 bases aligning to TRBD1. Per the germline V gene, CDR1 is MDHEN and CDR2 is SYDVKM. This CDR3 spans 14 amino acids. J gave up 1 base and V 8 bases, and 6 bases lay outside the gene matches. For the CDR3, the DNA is TGTGCCAGCGTAGACAGGGGGAAATCCTACGAGCAGTACTTC. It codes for CASVDRGKSYEQYF.

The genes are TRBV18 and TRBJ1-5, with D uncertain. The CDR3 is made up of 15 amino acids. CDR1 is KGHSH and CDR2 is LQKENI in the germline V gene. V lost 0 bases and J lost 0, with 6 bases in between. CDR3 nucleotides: TGTGCCAGCTCACCACCGGGGTATAGCAATCAGCCCCAGCATTTT. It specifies CASSPPGYSNQPQHF.

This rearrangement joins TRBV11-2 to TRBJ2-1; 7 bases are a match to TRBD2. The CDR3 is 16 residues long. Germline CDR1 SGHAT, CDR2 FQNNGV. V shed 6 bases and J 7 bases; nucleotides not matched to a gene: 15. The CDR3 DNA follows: TGTGCCAGCAGTCGTACCGGGAGGAAACCTATGAATGAGCAGTTCTTC. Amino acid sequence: CASSRTGRKPMNEQFF.

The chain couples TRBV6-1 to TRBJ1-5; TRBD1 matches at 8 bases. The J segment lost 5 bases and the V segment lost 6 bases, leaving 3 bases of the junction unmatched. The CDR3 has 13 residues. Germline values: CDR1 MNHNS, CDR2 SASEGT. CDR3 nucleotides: TGTGCCAGCAGATTGGACAGGGATCAGCCCCAGCATTTT. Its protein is CASRLDRDQPQHF.

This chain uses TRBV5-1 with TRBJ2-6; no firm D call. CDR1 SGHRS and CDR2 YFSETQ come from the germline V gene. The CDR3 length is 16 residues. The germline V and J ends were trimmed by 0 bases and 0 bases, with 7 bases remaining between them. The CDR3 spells CASSLAGSSGANVLTF. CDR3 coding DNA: TGCGCCAGCAGCTTGGCAGGAAGCTCTGGGGCCAACGTCCTGACTTTC.

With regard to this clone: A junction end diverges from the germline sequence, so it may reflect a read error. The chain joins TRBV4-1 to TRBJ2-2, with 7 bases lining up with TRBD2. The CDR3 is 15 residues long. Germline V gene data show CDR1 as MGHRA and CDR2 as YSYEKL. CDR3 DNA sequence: TGCGCCAGCAGCCAGACGGGAGGACTCACCGGGGAGCTGGTTTTT. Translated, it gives CASSQTGGLTGELVF.

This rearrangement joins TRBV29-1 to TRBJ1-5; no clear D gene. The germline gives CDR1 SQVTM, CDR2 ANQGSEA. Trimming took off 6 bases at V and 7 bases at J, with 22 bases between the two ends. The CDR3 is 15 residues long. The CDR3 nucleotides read TGCAGCGTCGGAGACGGGTTCCTTGGTAGCCAGCCCCAGCATTTT. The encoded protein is CSVGDGFLGSQPQHF.

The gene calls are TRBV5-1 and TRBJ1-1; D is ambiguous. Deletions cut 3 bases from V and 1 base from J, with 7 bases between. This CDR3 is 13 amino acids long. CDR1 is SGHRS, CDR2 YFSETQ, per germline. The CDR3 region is CASSSQPNTEAFF. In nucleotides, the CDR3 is TGCGCCAGCAGCTCGCAACCGAACACTGAAGCTTTCTTT.

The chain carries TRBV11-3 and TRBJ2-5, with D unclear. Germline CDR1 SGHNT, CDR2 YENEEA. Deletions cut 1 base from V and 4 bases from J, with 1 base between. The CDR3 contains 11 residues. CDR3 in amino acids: CASSLGETQYF. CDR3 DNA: TGTGCCAGCAGCTTAGGAGAGACCCAGTACTTC.